The 20 T cell receptor beta chains in this list originate from one sample, sequenced in a study of shared clonotypes between healthy human individuals. Sequenced by immunoSEQ multiplex PCR; TCRdb stores in-frame clones only, minus some. The table records about 600,000 clones, just under 97% of them present only once. Selected positively for CCR7 and CD45RO-negative, naive CD8 cells excluded terminally differentiated effector memory CD45RA+ cells. The sample taken for sequencing was naive CD8+ T cells sorted from blood. These TCRs come from a woman between 25 and 40 years old in good health.

The chain combines TRBV6-5 with TRBJ2-1; TRBD2 agrees at 9 bases. With V trimmed by 8 bases and J by 5 bases, 7 bases remained unmatched. The CDR3 is made up of 14 amino acids. Germline V gives CDR1 MNHEY, CDR2 SVGAGI. This chain's CDR3 is CASSASGKHNEQFF. The CDR3 DNA reads as TGTGCCAGCTCGGCTAGCGGGAAGCACAATGAGCAGTTCTTC.

The chain carries TRBV7-2 and TRBJ2-6; 9 bases line up with TRBD1. Germline lookup yields CDR1 SGHTA and CDR2 FQGNSA. With 5 bases clipped from V and 5 bases from J, the junction kept 7 bases outside the gene matches. The CDR3 has 16 residues. The CDR3 coding sequence is TGTGCCAGCAGCCTCGGACAGGGGCCTAGGGCCAACGTCCTGACTTTC. Amino acid sequence: CASSLGQGPRANVLTF.

This clone was observed once. The sample holds other DNA sequences that translate to the same CDR3. DNA of the CDR3: TGTGCCAGCAGCGTAGCTGGGAGCACAGATACGCAGTATTTT. This codes for CASSVAGSTDTQYF. This chain uses TRBV9 with TRBJ2-3; D gene ambiguous. This CDR3 is 14 amino acids long. From germline, CDR1 is SGDLS and CDR2 YYNGEE. The germline V and J ends were trimmed by 0 bases and 0 bases, with 5 bases remaining between them.

The chain uses TRBV19 and TRBJ1-1, with no clear D. V lost 6 bases and J 1 base, leaving 12 bases between the germline ends. The germline CDR1 and CDR2 sequences are LNHDA and SQIVND (reference sequence). This CDR3 is 14 amino acids long. The CDR3 bases are TGTGCCAGTAGACTTTCGGACGGGAACACTGAAGCTTTCTTT. Protein: CASRLSDGNTEAFF.

This chain connects TRBV19 to TRBJ1-5; no reliable D call. With 7 bases removed from V and 0 bases from J, the gap between germline ends came to 22 bases. The CDR3 length is 18 residues. Germline values: CDR1 LNHDA, CDR2 SQIVND (reference sequence). The CDR3 protein is CASTNPQTWEYSNQPQHF. The CDR3 DNA follows: TGTGCCAGTACCAATCCCCAGACTTGGGAGTATAGCAATCAGCCCCAGCATTTT.

This clone was detected once. The chain is built from TRBV9 and TRBJ2-7; D unresolved. The CDR3 totals 12 residues. Germline values: CDR1 SGDLS, CDR2 YYNGEE. V was cut by 4 bases and J by 9 bases, with 14 bases left in between. The CDR3 region has the DNA TGTGCCAGCAGCACTCTAGGTCAGGCGCAGTACTTC. It yields the protein CASSTLGQAQYF.

This clone showed up just a few times. The same CDR3 is also encoded by other DNA sequences in this sample. This chain connects TRBV5-6 to TRBJ1-1; D uncertain. The length of the CDR3 is 11 residues. The V gene's germline CDR1 is SGHDT and CDR2 YYEEEE. V shed 2 bases and J shed 7 bases, with 6 bases lying between them. CDR3 region: CASSLRGEAFF. As DNA, the CDR3 is TGTGCCAGCAGCTTACGAGGTGAAGCTTTCTTT.

This clone was counted a single time. V gene TRBV5-1 combines with J gene TRBJ1-1, with a tentative D call TRBD1 (6 bases). The V end lost 4 bases, the J end lost 3 bases, and 13 bases lay between the germline ends. Germline values: CDR1 SGHRS, CDR2 YFSETQ. The CDR3 length is 14 residues. The CDR3 bases are TGCGCCAGCAGCCCGACGGAGGGGGACACTGAAGCTTTCTTT. Protein sequence: CASSPTEGDTEAFF.

The chain combines TRBV27 with TRBJ2-5; D uncertain. The V gene lost 6 bases and the J gene lost 5 bases, with 13 bases spanning the gap. CDR3 length: 13 residues. Germline CDR1 is MNHEY and CDR2 is SMNVEV (reference sequence). CDR3 loop: CASRMQRGETQYF. CDR3 coding DNA: TGTGCCAGCAGGATGCAACGAGGTGAGACCCAGTACTTC.

V usage is TRBV11-2 and J usage is TRBJ2-5; tentatively, D is TRBD1 or TRBD2 (5 bases each). The J call may be faulty, since TRBJ2-7 better matches the DNA end. CDR1 is SGHAT, CDR2 FQNNGV, per germline. This CDR3 has 14 residues. The CDR3: CASSPRDGAYEQYF. DNA for the CDR3: TGTGCCAGCAGCCCTCGGGACGGAGCCTACGAGCAGTACTTC.

Only one count was recorded for this clone. V and J are TRBV4-1 and TRBJ2-1, with 7 positions matching TRBD2. Germline V gene lookup returns CDR1 MGHRA and CDR2 YSYEKL. The CDR3 runs to 16 residues. V dropped 0 bases and J dropped 12; count of bases not matched to a gene: 14. This CDR3 reads CASSQDRGRDYWSQFF. The CDR3, as DNA: TGCGCCAGCAGCCAAGATCGAGGGAGGGACTATTGGTCGCAGTTCTTC.

The chain uses TRBV10-3 and TRBJ1-3, with D unclear. Trimming pared 3 bases from V and 0 bases from J, leaving 9 bases between. The CDR3 is 15 residues long. CDR1 is ENHRY, CDR2 SYGVKD, per germline. In nucleotides, the CDR3 is TGTGCCATCAGTGATTGGAGCCTCTCTGGAAACACCATATATTTT. This codes for CAISDWSLSGNTIYF.

The CDR3 here is CASRPGTEDNYGYTF. In DNA, the CDR3 is TGTGCCAGCAGACCCGGGACAGAAGACAACTATGGCTACACCTTC. The rearrangement uses TRBV27 and TRBJ1-2, with TRBD1 identical over 7 bases. The germline CDR1 and CDR2 sequences are MNHEY and SMNVEV (reference sequence). The CDR3 has 15 residues. Trimming took 6 bases from V and 2 from J; bases not matched to a gene: 9.

This chain uses TRBV7-9 with TRBJ2-7; TRBD1 matches at 7 bases. The germline V gene encodes CDR1 SEHNR and CDR2 FQNEAQ (reference sequence). This CDR3 has 14 amino acids. Losses at the gene ends were 4 bases for V and 3 bases for J; bases not matched to a gene: 6. CDR3 bases: TGTGCCAGCAGCTCCTCCGGGACAGACTACGAGCAGTACTTC. The encoded protein is CASSSSGTDYEQYF.

The rearrangement uses TRBV27 and TRBJ2-1, with D unclear. With 0 bases removed from V and 6 bases from J, the gap between germline ends came to 12 bases. Germline CDR1 is MNHEY and CDR2 is SMNVEV (reference sequence). CDR3 length: 15 residues. CDR3 in amino acids: CASSLSPSLVNEQFF. The CDR3 DNA is TGTGCCAGCAGTTTATCTCCTAGTTTGGTCAATGAGCAGTTCTTC.

The chain recombines TRBV5-1 with TRBJ1-3; D is unresolved. V lost 1 base and J lost 2, with 13 bases in between. CDR3 size: 16 residues. Per germline, CDR1 SGHRS and CDR2 YFSETQ. The CDR3 DNA reads TGCGCCAGCAGCTTGTGGGGATCTGAACCTGGAAACACCATATATTTT. Protein sequence: CASSLWGSEPGNTIYF.

The genes are TRBV2 and TRBJ1-5; 9 bases line up with TRBD1. The CDR3 loop spans 16 amino acids. CDR1 and CDR2 (germline): SNHLY, FYNNEI. J was trimmed by 0 bases and V by 4 bases; bases with no gene match: 4. The CDR3 loop reads CASSVRDRASNQPQHF. The CDR3 bases are TGTGCCAGCAGTGTTCGGGACAGGGCTAGCAATCAGCCCCAGCATTTT.

V and J are TRBV6-1 and TRBJ1-1; 11 nucleotides align to TRBD1. The V segment lost 5 bases and the J segment 0 bases; nucleotides outside the gene matches: 2. The CDR3 runs to 15 residues. Germline loops: CDR1 MNHNS, CDR2 SASEGT. As DNA, the CDR3 is TGTGCCAGCAGTAGGACAGGGGGCATGAACACTGAAGCTTTCTTT. Its translation: CASSRTGGMNTEAFF.

The rearrangement links TRBV6-5 to TRBJ2-1; possible D gene TRBD1, 6 bases. This CDR3 region has 12 residues. CDR1 is MNHEY and CDR2 is SVGAGI in the germline V gene. V lost 5 bases and J 8 bases, leaving 10 bases between the germline ends. CDR3 sequence (DNA): TGTGCCAGCAGTAACCAGGGGTATGAGCAGTTCTTC. Amino acid sequence: CASSNQGYEQFF.

The V call is TRBV7-2, the J call TRBJ2-6, with 9 bases matching TRBD2. Germline loops: CDR1 SGHTA, CDR2 FQGNSA. The V and J ends lost 5 bases and 3 bases, in that order; junction bases with no gene match: 11. The CDR3 contains 18 residues. The CDR3 loop is CASSPGAGGPNGANVLTF. CDR3 DNA: TGTGCCAGCAGCCCGGGGGCGGGAGGGCCAAATGGGGCCAACGTCCTGACTTTC.